This T cell receptor (beta chain) was identified during a study of blood T cell repertoires in COVID-19. Study-wide background: The origin of the acute and convalescent COVID-19 samples was the United States, Italy and Spain. Sample material is recorded as cDNA or gDNA derived from T cells, B-cell-depleted T cells, or PBMCs.

Assay: immunoSEQ multiplex PCR; the TCRdb copy retains only in-frame clones and omits some. Of roughly 40,000 clones detected, 75% to 90% appear once; the ten largest clones hold about 10%. The V gene's germline CDR1 is SGHRS and CDR2 YFSETQ. The CDR3 has 15 residues. V lost 0 bases and J lost 6, with 13 bases in between. The source material was peripheral blood. This sequence joins TRBV5-1 and TRBJ2-1; D is perhaps TRBD1 (6 bases). The clonotype originates from a man aged 30-40 years with active or convalescent COVID-19. The CDR3 bases are TGCGCCAGCAGCTTGGTGGTGGGGGCCGGCAATGAGCAGTTCTTC. Encoded protein: CASSLVVGAGNEQFF.